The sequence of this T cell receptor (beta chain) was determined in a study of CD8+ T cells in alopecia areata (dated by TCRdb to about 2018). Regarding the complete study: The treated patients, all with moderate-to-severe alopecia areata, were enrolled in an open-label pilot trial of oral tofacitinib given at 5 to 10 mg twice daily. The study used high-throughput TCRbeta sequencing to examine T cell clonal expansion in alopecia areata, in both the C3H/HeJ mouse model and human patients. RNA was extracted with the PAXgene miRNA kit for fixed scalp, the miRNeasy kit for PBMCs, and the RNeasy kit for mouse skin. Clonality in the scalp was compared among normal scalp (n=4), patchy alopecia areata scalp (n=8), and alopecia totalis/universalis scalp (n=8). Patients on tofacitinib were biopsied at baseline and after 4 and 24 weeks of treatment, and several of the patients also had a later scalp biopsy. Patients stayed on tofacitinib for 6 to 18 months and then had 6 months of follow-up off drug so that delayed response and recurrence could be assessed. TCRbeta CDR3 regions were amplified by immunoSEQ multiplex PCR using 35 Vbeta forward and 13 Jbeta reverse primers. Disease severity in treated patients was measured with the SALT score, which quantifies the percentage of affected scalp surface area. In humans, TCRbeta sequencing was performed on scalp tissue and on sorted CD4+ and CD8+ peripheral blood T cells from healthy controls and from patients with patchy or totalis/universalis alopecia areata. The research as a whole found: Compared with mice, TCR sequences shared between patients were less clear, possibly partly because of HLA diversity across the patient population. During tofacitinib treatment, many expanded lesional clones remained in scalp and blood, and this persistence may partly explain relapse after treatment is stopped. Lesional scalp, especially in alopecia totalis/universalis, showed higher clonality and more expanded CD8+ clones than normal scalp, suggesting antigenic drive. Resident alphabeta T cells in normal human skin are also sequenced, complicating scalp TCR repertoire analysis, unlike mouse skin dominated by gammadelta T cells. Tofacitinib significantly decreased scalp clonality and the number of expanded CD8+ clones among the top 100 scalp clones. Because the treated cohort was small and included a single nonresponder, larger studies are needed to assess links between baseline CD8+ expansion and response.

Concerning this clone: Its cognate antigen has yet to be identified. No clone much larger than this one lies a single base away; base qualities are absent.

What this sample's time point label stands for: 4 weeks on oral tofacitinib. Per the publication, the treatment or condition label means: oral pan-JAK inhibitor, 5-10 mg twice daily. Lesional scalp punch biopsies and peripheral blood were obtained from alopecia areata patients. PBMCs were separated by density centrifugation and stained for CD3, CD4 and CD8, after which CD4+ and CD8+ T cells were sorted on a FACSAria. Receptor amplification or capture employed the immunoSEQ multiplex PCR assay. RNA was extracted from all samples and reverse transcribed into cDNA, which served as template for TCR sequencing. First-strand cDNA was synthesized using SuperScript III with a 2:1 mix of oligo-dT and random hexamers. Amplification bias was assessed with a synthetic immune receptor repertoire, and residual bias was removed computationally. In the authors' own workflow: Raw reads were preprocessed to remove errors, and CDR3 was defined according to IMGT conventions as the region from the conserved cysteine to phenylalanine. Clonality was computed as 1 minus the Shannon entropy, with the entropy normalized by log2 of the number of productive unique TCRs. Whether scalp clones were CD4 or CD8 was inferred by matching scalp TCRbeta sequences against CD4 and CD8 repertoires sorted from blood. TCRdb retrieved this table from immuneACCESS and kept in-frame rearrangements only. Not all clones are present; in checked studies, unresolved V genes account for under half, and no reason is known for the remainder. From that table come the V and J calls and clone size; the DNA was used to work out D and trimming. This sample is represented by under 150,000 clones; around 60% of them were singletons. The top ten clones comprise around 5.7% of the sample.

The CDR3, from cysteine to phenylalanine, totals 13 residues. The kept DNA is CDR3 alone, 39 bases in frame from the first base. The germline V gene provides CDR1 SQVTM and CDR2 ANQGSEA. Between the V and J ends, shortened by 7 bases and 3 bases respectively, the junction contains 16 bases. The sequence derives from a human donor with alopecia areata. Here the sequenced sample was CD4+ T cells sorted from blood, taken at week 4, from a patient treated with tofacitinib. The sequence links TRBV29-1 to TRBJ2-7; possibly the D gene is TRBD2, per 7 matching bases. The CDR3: CSASAGGRYEQYF. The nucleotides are TGCAGCGCCTCAGCCGGGGGGCGCTACGAGCAGTACTTC.